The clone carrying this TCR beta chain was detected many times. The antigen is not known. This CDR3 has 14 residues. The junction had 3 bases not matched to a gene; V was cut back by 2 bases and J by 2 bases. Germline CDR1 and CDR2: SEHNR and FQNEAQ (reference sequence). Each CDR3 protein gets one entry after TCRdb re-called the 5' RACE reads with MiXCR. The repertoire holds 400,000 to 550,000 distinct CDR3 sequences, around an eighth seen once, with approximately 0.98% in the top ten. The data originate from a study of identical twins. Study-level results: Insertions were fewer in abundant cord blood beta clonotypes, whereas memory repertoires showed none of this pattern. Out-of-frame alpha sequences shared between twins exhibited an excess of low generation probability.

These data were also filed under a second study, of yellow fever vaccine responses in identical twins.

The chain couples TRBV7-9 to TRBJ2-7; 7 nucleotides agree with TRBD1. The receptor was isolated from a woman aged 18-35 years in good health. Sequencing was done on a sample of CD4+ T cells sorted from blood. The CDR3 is CASSLRDRAYEQYF. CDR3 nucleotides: TGTGCCAGCAGCTTACGGGACAGAGCCTACGAGCAGTACTTC. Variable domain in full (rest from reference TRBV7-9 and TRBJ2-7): DTGVSQNPRHKITKRGQNVTFRCDPISEHNRLYWYRQTLGQGPEFLTYFQNEAQLEKSRLLSDRFSAERPKGSFSTLEIQRTEQGDSAMYLCASSLRDRAYEQYFGPGTRLTVT.